This T cell receptor beta chain was profiled in a study of blood T cell repertoires in COVID-19. Study-level background: Nucleic acid was either cDNA or gDNA, and it came from T cells, B-cell-depleted T cells, or PBMCs.

Some clones are missing from TCRdb's copy, which holds only in-frame ones; the method was immunoSEQ multiplex PCR. The sample contains roughly 380,000 clones, about 90% of which appear only once. The CDR3 contains 14 residues. Unmatched junction bases numbered 7, after V lost 3 bases and J lost 8 bases. Germline loops: CDR1 SGDLS, CDR2 YYNGEE. The genes are TRBV9 and TRBJ1-5, with 8 bases fitting TRBD1. Sequenced input: PBMCs or T cells enriched from blood (not recorded which). The source of this sequence is a young man who had recovered from COVID-19. The CDR3 nucleotides read TGTGCCAGCAGCGCCTCAGGGGGCGAAGAGCCCCAGCATTTT. Protein sequence: CASSASGGEEPQHF.